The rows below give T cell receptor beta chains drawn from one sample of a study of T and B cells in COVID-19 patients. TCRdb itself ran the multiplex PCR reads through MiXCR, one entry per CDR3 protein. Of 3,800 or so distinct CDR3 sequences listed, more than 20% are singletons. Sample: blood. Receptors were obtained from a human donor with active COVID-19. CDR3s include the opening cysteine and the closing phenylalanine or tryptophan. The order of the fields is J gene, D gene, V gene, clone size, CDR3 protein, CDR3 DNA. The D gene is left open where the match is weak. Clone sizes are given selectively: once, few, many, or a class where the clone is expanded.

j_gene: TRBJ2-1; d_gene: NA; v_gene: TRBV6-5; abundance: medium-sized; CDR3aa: CASTSALNSYNEQFF; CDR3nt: TGTGCCAGCACCTCAGCCCTTAACTCCTACAATGAGCAGTTCTTC
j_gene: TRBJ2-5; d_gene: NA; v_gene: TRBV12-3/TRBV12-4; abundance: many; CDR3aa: CASSLLGSQETQYF; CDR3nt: TGTGCCAGCAGTTTACTAGGGAGCCAAGAGACCCAGTACTTC
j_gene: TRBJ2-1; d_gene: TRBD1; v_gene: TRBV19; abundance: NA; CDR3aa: CASSPGGTGGQFF; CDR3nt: TGTGCCAGTAGTCCTGGGGGGACAGGGGGCCAGTTCTTC
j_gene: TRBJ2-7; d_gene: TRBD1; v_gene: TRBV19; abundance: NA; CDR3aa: CASSPGGTGRYEQYF; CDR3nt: TGTGCCAGTAGTCCTGGGGGGACAGGGAGGTACGAGCAGTACTTC
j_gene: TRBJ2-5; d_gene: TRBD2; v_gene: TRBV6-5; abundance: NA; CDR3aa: CASSLTGTSAQETQYF; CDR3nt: TGTGCCAGCAGTTTAACCGGGACTAGCGCCCAAGAGACCCAGTACTTC
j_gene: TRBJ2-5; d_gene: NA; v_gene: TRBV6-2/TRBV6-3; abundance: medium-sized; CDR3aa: CASTSPGGARYF; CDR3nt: TGTGCCAGCACTTCACCGGGGGGCGCCAGGTACTTC
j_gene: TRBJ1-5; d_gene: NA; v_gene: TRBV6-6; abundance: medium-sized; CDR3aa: CASRGLQGVDVSNQPQHF; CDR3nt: TGTGCCAGCAGAGGTTTACAGGGTGTGGATGTGAGCAATCAGCCCCAGCATTTT
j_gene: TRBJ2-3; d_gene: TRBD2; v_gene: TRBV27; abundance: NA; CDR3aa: CASSPGLAGTDTQYF; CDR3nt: TGTGCCAGCAGTCCGGGACTAGCGGGCACAGATACGCAGTATTTT
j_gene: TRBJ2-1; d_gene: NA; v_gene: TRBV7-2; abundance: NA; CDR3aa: CASSLEGIPYNEQFF; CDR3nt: TGTGCCAGCAGCTTAGAGGGGATACCCTACAATGAGCAGTTCTTC
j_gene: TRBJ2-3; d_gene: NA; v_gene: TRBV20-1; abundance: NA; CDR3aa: CSARDRGLYTDTQYF; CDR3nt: TGCAGTGCTAGAGACAGGGGACTTTACACAGATACGCAGTATTTT
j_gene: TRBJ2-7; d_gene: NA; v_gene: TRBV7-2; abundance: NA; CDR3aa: CASSSVSQVRGEQYF; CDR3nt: TGTGCCAGCAGCTCAGTCAGCCAGGTTCGCGGAGAGCAGTACTTC
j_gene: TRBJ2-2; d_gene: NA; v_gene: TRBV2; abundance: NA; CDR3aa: CARAGGAGGELFF; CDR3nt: TGTGCCAGGGCTGGGGGGGCCGGCGGGGAGCTGTTTTTT
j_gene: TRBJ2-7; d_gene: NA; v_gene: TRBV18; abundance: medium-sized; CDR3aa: CASSPPGWSYEQYF; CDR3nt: TGTGCCAGCTCACCGCCGGGATGGTCGTACGAGCAGTACTTC
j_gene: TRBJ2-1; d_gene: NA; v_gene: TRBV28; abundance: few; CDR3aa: CASSPPPGSLISSSYNEQFF; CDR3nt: TGTGCCAGCAGCCCCCCCCCCGGGTCACTAATCAGCAGCTCCTACAATGAGCAGTTCTTC
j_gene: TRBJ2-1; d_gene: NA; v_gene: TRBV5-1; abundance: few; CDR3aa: CASSLVAYGGNEQFF; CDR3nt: TGCGCCAGCAGCTTGGTGGCCTATGGTGGTAATGAGCAGTTCTTC
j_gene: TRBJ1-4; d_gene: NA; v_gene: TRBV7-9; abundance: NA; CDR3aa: CASSTLTAETAGREKLFF; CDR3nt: TGTGCCAGCAGCACCCTCACCGCGGAGACAGCCGGGAGAGAAAAACTGTTTTTT
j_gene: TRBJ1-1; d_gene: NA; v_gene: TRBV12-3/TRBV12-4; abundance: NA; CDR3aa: CASSGPGTVGEAFF; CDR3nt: TGTGCCAGCAGCGGCCCAGGGACGGTCGGTGAAGCTTTCTTT
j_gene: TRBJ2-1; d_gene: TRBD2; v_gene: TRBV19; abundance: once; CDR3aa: CASSIGLAGVDEQFF; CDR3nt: TGTGCCAGTAGTATAGGACTAGCGGGAGTGGATGAGCAGTTCTTC
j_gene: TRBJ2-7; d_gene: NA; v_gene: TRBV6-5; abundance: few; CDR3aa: CASSVDSPYEQYF; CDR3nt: TGTGCCAGCAGTGTCGACAGCCCCTACGAGCAGTACTTC
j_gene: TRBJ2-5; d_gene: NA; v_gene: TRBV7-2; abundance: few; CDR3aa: CASSLDPRETQYF; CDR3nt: TGTGCCAGCAGCTTAGACCCGAGGGAGACCCAGTACTTC
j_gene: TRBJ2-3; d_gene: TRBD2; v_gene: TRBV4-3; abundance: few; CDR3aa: CASSQGSLAGFSTDTQYF; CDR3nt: TGCGCCAGCAGCCAAGGGAGTCTAGCGGGGTTCAGCACAGATACGCAGTATTTT
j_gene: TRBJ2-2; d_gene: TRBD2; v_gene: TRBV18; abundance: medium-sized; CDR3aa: CASSPGGSTGELFF; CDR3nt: TGTGCCAGCTCCCCCGGCGGGAGCACCGGGGAGCTGTTTTTT
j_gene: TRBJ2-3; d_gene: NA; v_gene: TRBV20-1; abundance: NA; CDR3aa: CSARGTDLTDTQYF; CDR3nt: TGCAGTGCTAGAGGGACAGACCTCACAGATACGCAGTATTTT
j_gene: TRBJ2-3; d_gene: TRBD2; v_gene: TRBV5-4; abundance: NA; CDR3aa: CASSQDVAGAGDTQYF; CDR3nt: TGTGCCAGCAGCCAAGACGTAGCGGGAGCCGGGGATACGCAGTATTTT
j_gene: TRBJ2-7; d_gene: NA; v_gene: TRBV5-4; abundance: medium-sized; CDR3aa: CASSSLNRGGEQYF; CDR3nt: TGTGCCAGCAGCTCCCTCAATAGGGGAGGCGAGCAGTACTTC
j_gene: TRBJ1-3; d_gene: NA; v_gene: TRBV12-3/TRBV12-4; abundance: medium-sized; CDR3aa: CASSYSNTIYF; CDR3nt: TGTGCCAGCAGTTATTCGAACACCATATATTTT
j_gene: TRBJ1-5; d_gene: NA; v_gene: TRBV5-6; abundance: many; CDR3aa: CASSLGQPNQPQHF; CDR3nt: TGTGCCAGCAGCTTGGGACAGCCCAATCAGCCCCAGCATTTT
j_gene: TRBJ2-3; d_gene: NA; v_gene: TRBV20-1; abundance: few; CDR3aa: CSARGPGNYGDTQYF; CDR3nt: TGCAGTGCTAGAGGCCCGGGGAACTATGGAGATACGCAGTATTTT
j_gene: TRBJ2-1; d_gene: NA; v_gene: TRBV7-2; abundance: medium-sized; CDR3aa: CASSQSVNEQFF; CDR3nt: TGTGCCAGCAGCCAGTCGGTCAATGAGCAGTTCTTC
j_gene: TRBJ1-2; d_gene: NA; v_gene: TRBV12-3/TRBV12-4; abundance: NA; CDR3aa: CASSTSYGLGYTF; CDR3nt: TGTGCCAGCAGTACCTCATACGGGCTCGGCTACACCTTC
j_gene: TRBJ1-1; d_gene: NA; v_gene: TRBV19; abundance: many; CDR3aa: CASSRQFTEAFF; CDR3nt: TGTGCCAGTAGCAGACAGTTCACTGAAGCTTTCTTT
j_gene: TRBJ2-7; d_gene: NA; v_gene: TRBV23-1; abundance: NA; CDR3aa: CASSHRPTHEQYF; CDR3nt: TGCGCCAGCAGTCATCGTCCTACCCACGAGCAGTACTTC
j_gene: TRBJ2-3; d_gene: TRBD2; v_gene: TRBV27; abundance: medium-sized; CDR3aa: CASSLFSLALSKVTDTQYF; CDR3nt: TGTGCCAGCAGTTTATTCTCACTAGCGTTATCGAAGGTTACAGATACGCAGTATTTT
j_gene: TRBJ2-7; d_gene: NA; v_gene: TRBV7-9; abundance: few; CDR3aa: CASSSRDRGTSGSISYEQYF; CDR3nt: TGTGCCAGCAGCTCCCGGGACAGGGGGACTAGCGGGTCTATCTCCTACGAGCAGTACTTC
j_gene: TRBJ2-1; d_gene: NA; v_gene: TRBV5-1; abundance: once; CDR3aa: CASSPPLLSSYNEHFF; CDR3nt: TGCGCCAGCAGCCCTCCCCTTCTTAGCTCCTACAATGAGCATTTCTTC
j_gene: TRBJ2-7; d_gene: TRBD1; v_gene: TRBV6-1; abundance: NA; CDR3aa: CELGQGYEQYF; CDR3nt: TGTGAGCTGGGACAGGGTTACGAGCAGTACTTC
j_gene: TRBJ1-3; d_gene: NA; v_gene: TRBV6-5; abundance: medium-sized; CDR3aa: CARGVTGNTIYF; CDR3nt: TGTGCCAGGGGGGTGACTGGAAACACCATATATTTT
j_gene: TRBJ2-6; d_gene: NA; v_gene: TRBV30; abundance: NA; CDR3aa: CAWSVGGSRTGANVLTF; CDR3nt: TGTGCCTGGAGTGTAGGGGGGAGTAGGACCGGGGCCAACGTCCTGACTTTC
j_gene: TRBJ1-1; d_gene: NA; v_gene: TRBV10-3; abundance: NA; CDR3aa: CAAQGWDAMNTEAFF; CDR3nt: TGTGCCGCCCAGGGTTGGGACGCTATGAACACTGAAGCTTTCTTT
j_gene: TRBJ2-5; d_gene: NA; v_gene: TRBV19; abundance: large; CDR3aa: CASSGNRDKRGTQYF; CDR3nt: TGTGCCAGTAGCGGAAACAGGGACAAACGGGGGACCCAGTACTTC
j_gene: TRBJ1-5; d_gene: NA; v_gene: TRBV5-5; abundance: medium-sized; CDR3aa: CASSLRSGESNQPQHF; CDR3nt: TGTGCCAGCAGCTTGAGGTCAGGGGAAAGCAATCAGCCCCAGCATTTT
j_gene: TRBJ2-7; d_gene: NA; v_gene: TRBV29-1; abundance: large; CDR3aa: CSVTKSGSGAYEQYF; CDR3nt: TGCAGCGTCACAAAGTCCGGGTCTGGGGCCTACGAGCAGTACTTC
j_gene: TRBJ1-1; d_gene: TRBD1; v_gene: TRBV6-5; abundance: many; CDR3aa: CASVAPTGGTEAFF; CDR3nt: TGTGCCAGCGTTGCACCAACAGGGGGCACTGAAGCTTTCTTT